The 8 T cell receptor beta chains presented below share a single source sample, sequenced in a study of blood T cells in healthy people across ages. Primed by a sample-barcoded 5' primer and a J-beta primer mix, a second PCR proceeded for 7 to 11 cycles. MiXCR was run by TCRdb on the 5' RACE reads, yielding one entry per CDR3 protein. Of 650,000 to 1,000,000 distinct CDR3 sequences in the sample, 35% to 40% were seen once. Sequencing input: blood. Receptor source: a man aged 18 to 30 in good health.

Concerning this clonotype itself: An end of the junction does not agree with germline; a read error may underlie this. This chain links TRBV12-3 or TRBV12-4 with TRBJ1-5, with 8 bases lining up with TRBD1. The CDR3 totals 16 residues. The CDR3 bases are TGTGCCAGCAGTCCCGCCGGGACAGGAGGCAATCAGCTCCAGCATTTT. It encodes CASSPAGTGGNQLQHF.

Note on this clonotype: Mismatch with germline at one junction end may stem from a read error. The V gene is TRBV7-2, the J gene TRBJ2-7, with 12 bases that match TRBD1. This CDR3 has 13 amino acids. Looked up from germline, CDR1 is SGHTA and CDR2 is FQGNSA. CDR3 coding DNA: TGTGCCAACAGCGGGACAGGGGGCCGCGAGCAGTACTTC. Translated, it gives CANSGTGGREQYF. The full variable domain, in which reference TRBV7-2 and TRBJ2-7 provide the parts outside the CDR3, is GAGVSQSPSNKVTEKGKDVELRCDPISGHTALYWYRQSLGQGLEFLIYFQGNSAPDKSGLPSDRFSAERTGGSVSTLTIQRTQQEDSAVYLCANSGTGGREQYFGPGTRLTVT.

In its sample, this clonotype was seen many times. This chain uses TRBV20-1 with TRBJ1-4; TRBD1 might be the D (6 bases). This CDR3 has 15 amino acids. V lost 2 bases and J 5 bases, leaving 15 bases between the germline ends. Germline assignment: CDR1 DFQATT and CDR2 SNEGSKA (reference sequence). The CDR3 is CSARPVMRGNEKLFF. Here the CDR3 DNA reads TGCAGTGCTAGACCCGTGATGAGGGGGAATGAAAAACTGTTTTTT.

In regard to this clonotype: This may be a read error: a much more frequent sequence differs by one nucleotide. V and J are TRBV12-3 or TRBV12-4 and TRBJ2-3; D not resolved. The ends were cut back, 2 bases at V and 2 bases at J, with 5 bases in the middle. The CDR3 runs to 13 residues. The CDR3 DNA follows: TGTGCCAGCAGTTTATTCACCACAGATACGCAGTATTTT. Translation: CASSLFTTDTQYF.

The gene calls are TRBV3-1 and TRBJ2-1; 8 positions match TRBD2. The V and J ends lost 0 bases and 8 bases, in that order; junction bases with no gene match: 6. The CDR3 covers 15 residues. Germline V gene lookup returns CDR1 LGHDT and CDR2 YNNKEL (reference sequence). The CDR3 spells CASSQDSGGFYEQFF. The CDR3 DNA follows: TGTGCCAGCAGCCAAGATTCGGGGGGGTTCTATGAGCAGTTCTTC.

The genes are TRBV20-1 and TRBJ1-2; D not certain. V lost 0 bases and J 4 bases, leaving 12 bases between the germline ends. Germline-derived CDR1 and CDR2 are DFQATT and SNEGSKA (reference sequence). The CDR3 contains 14 residues. CDR3 sequence (DNA): TGCAGTGCTAGAGAACTGGACGCCGTCTATGGCTACACCTTC. Its translation: CSARELDAVYGYTF.

About this clonotype: This may come from a read error, since a much larger clone is one base off. The gene calls are TRBV15 and TRBJ1-5; D call uncertain. CDR1 is LNHNV, CDR2 YYDKDF, per germline (reference sequence). The CDR3 sequence is 13 residues long. CDR3: CATSRGSNQLQHF. In DNA form, the CDR3 reads TGTGCCACCAGCAGAGGATCGAATCAGCTCCAGCATTTT.

The chain recombines TRBV12-3 or TRBV12-4 with TRBJ2-2; tentative D call: TRBD1 (6 bases). The CDR3 is 12 residues long. In DNA, the CDR3 is TGTGCACATAGGGGGTCCACCGGGGAGCTGTTTTTT. It translates to CAHRGSTGELFF.